The subject of this entry is one TCR beta chain. Its antigen remains unknown. The genomic DNA of each subset was split evenly across several immunoSEQ plates. Using immunoSEQ multiplex PCR, the repertoire was profiled, and TCRdb retains in-frame clones only, with some absent. The sample holds 740,000 or so clones, 73% seen once. The data are from a study of shared clonotypes between healthy human individuals. Study-wide results and limits: Rarefaction exposed incomplete sorted-subset sequencing despite large depth. Some clonotypes were shared by all four sorted-subset donors, while others were not shared. The non-shared ones had lower generation probabilities than the shared ones.

The TCR was taken from a woman in her thirties in good health. Sequenced: memory CD4+ T cells sorted from blood. Subset defined: CD45RA-negative fraction.

The CDR3 DNA follows: TGTGCCAGCAGTCCCCGACAGAACCGGGGCTATGGCTACACCTTC. As protein: CASSPRQNRGYGYTF. The chain employs TRBV27 and TRBJ1-2, with D tentatively TRBD1 (5 bases). V shed 5 bases and J shed 4 bases, with 17 bases lying between them. Germline assignment: CDR1 MNHEY and CDR2 SMNVEV (reference sequence). This CDR3 region has 15 residues.